This T cell receptor beta chain originates from a study of CD8+ T cells in alopecia areata. Background on the study: Those patients who were treated received oral tofacitinib, which was given at 5 to 10 mg twice daily for moderate-to-severe alopecia areata.

cDNA prepared by RNA extraction and subsequent reverse transcription served as the template for sequencing. Here immunoSEQ multiplex PCR was the method, and the copy in TCRdb shows in-frame clones only, minus some. The profile shows some 150,000 clones, 86% of them singletons. Study-wide points: Patients displayed less clarity in TCR sharing than mice, a finding possibly related to HLA. While tofacitinib was given, many expanded lesional clones persisted in scalp and blood.

The sample's treatment: oral pan-JAK inhibitor, 5-10 mg twice daily. The CDR3 has 15 amino acids. Between the trimmed V and J ends, which lost 5 bases and 5 bases, there was a span of 19 bases. Germline lookup yields CDR1 LNHDA and CDR2 SQIVND (reference sequence). The sample holds a few counts of this clone. Antigen: not known. The receptor's source is a human donor with alopecia areata. The material sequenced was CD8+ T cells sorted from blood, taken at week 4, from a patient treated with tofacitinib. This chain uses TRBV19 with TRBJ2-7; weak D call: TRBD2 (7 bases). The CDR3 loop is CASSVTGGSANEQYF. The CDR3 bases are TGTGCCAGTAGTGTCACGGGGGGCTCCGCCAACGAGCAGTACTTC.